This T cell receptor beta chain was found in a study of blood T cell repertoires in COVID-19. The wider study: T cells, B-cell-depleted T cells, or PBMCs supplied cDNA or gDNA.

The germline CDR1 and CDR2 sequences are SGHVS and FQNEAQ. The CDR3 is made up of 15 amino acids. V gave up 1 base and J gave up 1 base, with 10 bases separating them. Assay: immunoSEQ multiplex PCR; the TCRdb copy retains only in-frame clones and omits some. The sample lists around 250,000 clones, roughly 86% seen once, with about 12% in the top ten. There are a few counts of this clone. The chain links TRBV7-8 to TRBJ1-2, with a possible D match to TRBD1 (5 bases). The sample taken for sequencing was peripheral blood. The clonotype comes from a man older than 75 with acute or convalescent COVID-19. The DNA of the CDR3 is TGTGCCAGCAGCTTAGGACAGACCCTTAACTATGGCTACACCTTC. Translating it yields CASSLGQTLNYGYTF.